These 21 T cell receptor beta chains were sequenced from one sample in a study of blood T cell repertoires in COVID-19. Libraries were prepared by immunoSEQ multiplex PCR; TCRdb keeps only in-frame clonotypes and omits some of them. The table lists more than 200,000 clones, 88% of them singletons. Sequenced sample: peripheral blood. The receptors here all came from a woman in her twenties or thirties with COVID-19, enrolled during active disease.

The chain couples TRBV5-6 to TRBJ2-7; 9 positions match TRBD1. V dropped 0 bases and J dropped 1; count of bases not matched to a gene: 2. Per the germline V gene, CDR1 is SGHDT and CDR2 is YYEEEE. The CDR3 has 15 amino acids. CDR3 protein: CASSLAGTGSYEQYV. CDR3 coding DNA: TGTGCCAGCAGCTTGGCCGGGACAGGGTCCTACGAGCAGTACGTC.

The chain joins TRBV7-2 to TRBJ2-3; 9 bases match TRBD2. The CDR3 has 16 residues. The germline V gene has CDR1 SGHTA and CDR2 FQGNSA. V trimming: 0 bases; J trimming: 7 bases; junction bases outside the gene matches: 8. In DNA, the CDR3 is TGTGCCAGCAGCTTAGCGGGAGGCGGGGGGGCGAATACGCAGTATTTT. This gives the protein CASSLAGGGGANTQYF.

The gene calls are TRBV18 and TRBJ2-2; D not resolved. V was pared by 3 bases and J by 0 bases, with 11 bases between. Germline assignment: CDR1 KGHSH and CDR2 LQKENI. This CDR3 spans 16 amino acids. The CDR3 nucleotides are TGTGCCAGCTCACCTGGCGGCCTGCCGAACACCGGGGAGCTGTTTTTT. Translated: CASSPGGLPNTGELFF. Looking up the rest from reference TRBV18 and TRBJ2-2 gives the full variable domain: NAGVMQNPRHLVRRRGQEARLRCSPMKGHSHVYWYRQLPEEGLKFMVYLQKENIIDESGMPKERFSAEFPKEGPSILRIQQVVRGDSAAYFCASSPGGLPNTGELFFGEGSRLTVL.

V gene TRBV5-4 combines with J gene TRBJ2-1; no clear D gene. This CDR3 is built from 14 residues. The germline gives CDR1 SGHNT, CDR2 YYREEE (reference sequence). The germline V and J ends were trimmed by 0 bases and 0 bases, with 4 bases remaining between them. CDR3: CASSLGSSYNEQFF. CDR3 coding DNA: TGTGCCAGCAGCTTGGGCAGCTCCTACAATGAGCAGTTCTTC. Drawing the rest from reference TRBV5-4 and TRBJ2-1, the complete variable domain is ETGVTQSPTHLIKTRGQQVTLRCSSQSGHNTVSWYQQALGQGPQFIFQYYREEENGRGNFPPRFSGLQFPNYSSELNVNALELDDSALYLCASSLGSSYNEQFFGPGTRLTVL.

Here the CDR3 DNA reads TGCGCCAGCAGCTTGGAGAGTAGCGGGACCTTGTACCAAGAGACCCAGTACTTC. Translated: CASSLESSGTLYQETQYF. The chain recombines TRBV5-1 with TRBJ2-5; 8 bases are a match to TRBD2. In germline, CDR1 is SGHRS, CDR2 YFSETQ. CDR3 length equals 18 residues. With V trimmed by 0 bases and J by 0 bases, 10 bases remained unmatched.

J is TRBJ1-2 and V is TRBV3-1 (or the pseudogene TRBV3-2), with D unresolved. V lost 0 bases to trimming and J lost 8 bases, with 16 bases between them. Germline CDR1 is LGHDT and CDR2 is YNNKEL (reference sequence). The CDR3 is 15 amino acids. The CDR3 DNA is TGTGCCAGCAGCCAAGATACGGCAGGATTTTACGGCTACACCTTC. Translated, it gives CASSQDTAGFYGYTF.

The sample holds a few counts of this clone. CDR3 coding DNA: TGTGCCAGCAGTTACTCGCGGGTCCTAGCCAAAAACATTCAGTACTTC. It yields the protein CASSYSRVLAKNIQYF. The rearrangement uses TRBV6-5 and TRBJ2-4, with a possible D match to TRBD2 (5 bases). The V end was cut by 0 bases, the J end by 0 bases, with 9 bases between. The germline V gene encodes CDR1 MNHEY and CDR2 SVGAGI. This CDR3 is built from 16 residues.

The chain links TRBV7-9 to TRBJ1-4; tentatively, D is TRBD1 (6 bases). The CDR3 consists of 15 residues. Germline CDR1 is SEHNR and CDR2 is FQNEAQ (reference sequence). The ends were cut back, 5 bases at V and 8 bases at J, with 18 bases in the middle. CDR3 coding DNA: TGTGCCAGCAGCCCAGTCGAGGGGGTTAAGGAAAAACTGTTTTTT. It yields the protein CASSPVEGVKEKLFF.

The rearrangement links TRBV9 to TRBJ1-2, with TRBD1 matching over 9 bases. V lost 4 bases and J lost 8; bases outside the gene matches: 12. The length of the CDR3 is 15 residues. Germline V gene sequence: CDR1 SGDLS, CDR2 YYNGEE. CDR3 in amino acids: CASSPRGDRESGYTF. For the CDR3, the DNA is TGTGCCAGCAGCCCCCGTGGGGACAGGGAGTCCGGCTACACCTTC.

The chain uses TRBV23-1 and TRBJ2-7, with 7 bases aligning to TRBD1. TRBV23-1 is given ORF status, its function remaining uncertain. The CDR3 consists of 13 residues. V was clipped by 4 bases and J by 5 bases; unmatched bases: 5. The DNA of the CDR3 is TGCGCCAGCAGTCTAGGGGGCTCGAACGAGCAGTACGTC. It specifies CASSLGGSNEQYV.

The J gene is TRBJ1-4, the V gene TRBV11-2; D gene ambiguous. The CDR3 is made up of 14 amino acids. Germline V gene sequence: CDR1 SGHAT, CDR2 FQNNGV. Between the trimmed V and J ends, which lost 1 base and 8 bases, there was a span of 11 bases. CDR3 nucleotides: TGTGCCAGCAGCTTAGCCCCTGGGAGGGAAAAACTGTTTTTT. It yields the protein CASSLAPGREKLFF.

To note about this clone: The same CDR3 arises from other DNA sequences in this sample as well. The chain recombines TRBV25-1 with TRBJ2-5; D remains unclear. Germline CDR1 is MGHDK and CDR2 is SYGVNS. V was shortened by 3 bases and J by 4 bases, with 6 bases between the two germline ends. This CDR3 region has 12 residues. As DNA, the CDR3 is TGTGCCAGCAGTGAGTCAGGAGAGACCCAGTACTTC. Residues: CASSESGETQYF.

The chain has TRBV4-3 and TRBJ1-4; no clear D. The CDR3 covers 17 residues. The V end was cut by 0 bases, the J end by 4 bases, with 15 bases between. CDR1 is LGHNA, CDR2 YSLEER, per germline. In DNA, the CDR3 is TGCGCCAGCAGCCAAGAGTTCAGGCGCCTTCGTAATGAAAAACTGTTTTTT. Amino acid sequence: CASSQEFRRLRNEKLFF.

This chain joins TRBV24-1 and TRBJ1-5; 10 bases agree with TRBD1. Trimming took 2 bases from V and 7 from J; bases not matched to a gene: 4. The germline V gene has CDR1 KGHDR and CDR2 SFDVKD. This CDR3 has 15 residues. CDR3 region: CATSDSGQGKQPQHF. Written as DNA, the CDR3 is TGTGCCACCAGTGATTCGGGACAGGGGAAACAGCCCCAGCATTTT.

CDR3 sequence: CASSLAGTALDYTF. The CDR3 DNA is TGTGCCAGCAGCTTGGCCGGGACTGCCTTAGACTACACCTTC. The gene calls are TRBV5-4 and TRBJ1-2; possibly TRBD1 for D (5 bases). CDR1 and CDR2 from the germline V gene are SGHNT and YYREEE (reference sequence). V lost 0 bases and J 10 bases, leaving 16 bases between the germline ends. This CDR3 comprises 14 residues.

This rearrangement joins TRBV27 to TRBJ1-2; a possible D gene is TRBD1 (6 bases). The V gene lost 8 bases and the J gene lost 4 bases, with 11 bases spanning the gap. This CDR3 is 12 amino acids long. The germline V gene has CDR1 MNHEY and CDR2 SMNVEV (reference sequence). The DNA of the CDR3 is TGTGCCAGCCGAGGGGGGGTCTATGGCTACACCTTC. This encodes CASRGGVYGYTF.

This clone showed up just once. This chain links TRBV3-1 (or the pseudogene TRBV3-2) with TRBJ2-2; D gene unclear. This CDR3 region has 15 residues. CDR1 and CDR2 from the germline V gene are LGHDT and YNNKEL (reference sequence). The V end lost 1 base, the J end lost 1 base, and 7 bases lay between the germline ends. The CDR3 here is CASSQGARNTGELFF. In nucleotides, the CDR3 is TGTGCCAGCAGCCAAGGGGCAAGGAACACCGGGGAGCTGTTTTTT.

This chain links TRBV9 with TRBJ2-6; maybe TRBD1 (5 bases). The CDR3 loop spans 16 amino acids. CDR1 is SGDLS, CDR2 YYNGEE, per germline. V was cut by 1 base and J by 0 bases, with 8 bases left in between. Here the CDR3 DNA reads TGTGCCAGCAGCGTACAGGGTCGCTCTGGGGCCAACGTCCTGACTTTC. Amino acids: CASSVQGRSGANVLTF. The full variable domain, its missing parts supplied by reference TRBV9 and TRBJ2-6, is DSGVTQTPKHLITATGQRVTLRCSPRSGDLSVYWYQQSLDQGLQFLIQYYNGEERAKGNILERFSAQQFPDLHSELNLSSLELGDSALYFCASSVQGRSGANVLTFGAGSRLTVL.

The chain couples TRBV4-1 to TRBJ2-7; 7 bases line up with TRBD1. CDR3 length equals 17 residues. V gave up 0 bases and J gave up 4 bases; unmatched junction bases: 12. Germline CDR1 reads MGHRA; CDR2 reads YSYEKL. The CDR3 nucleotides read TGCGCCAGCAGCCAAGAAGCTGGTTGGGTCAGGGGGTACGAGCAGTACGTC. Residues: CASSQEAGWVRGYEQYV.

The V call is TRBV6-2 or TRBV6-3, the J call TRBJ2-3; D is unresolved. Germline V gene sequence: CDR1 MNHEY, CDR2 SVGEGT. V lost 2 bases and J lost 2, with 5 bases in between. The CDR3 covers 13 residues. The CDR3 here is CASSYIHTDTQYF. The DNA of the CDR3 is TGTGCCAGCAGTTACATACACACAGATACGCAGTATTTT.

V and J are TRBV6-5 and TRBJ1-2, with 9 bases lining up with TRBD1. The CDR3 runs to 13 residues. CDR1 and CDR2 from the germline V gene are MNHEY and SVGAGI. The trim removed 7 bases at V and 6 bases at J, leaving 6 bases unmatched. The CDR3 bases are TGTGCCAGCACCCTGGGACAGGGTGATGGCTACACCTTC. Protein product: CASTLGQGDGYTF.